This T cell receptor beta chain is drawn from a study of cytomegalovirus exposure and HLA in healthy donors. Overall study results and limits: Judged likely to be a sequencing artifact was a cluster of highly shared sequence variants. The authors assumed roughly uniform sequencing depth across donors for presence/absence analyses. V- and J-gene trimming in TCR beta was tied to a missense DCLRE1C variant by an analysis performed later. The study labeled fewer than 200 TCR beta chains cytomegalovirus-associated.

Germline lookup yields CDR1 MNHNS and CDR2 SASEGT. CDR3 length equals 12 residues. Trimming shortened V by 6 bases and J by 3 bases, and 6 bases separated the two germline ends. In regard to this clone: Its antigen remains unknown.

The PCR employed 60 Vbeta primers together with 13 Jbeta primers. The protocol was immunoSEQ multiplex PCR, while the TCRdb copy is restricted to in-frame clones and leaves out a portion. The table shows 130,000 or so clones, with more than 70% occurring only once. This chain connects TRBV6-1 to TRBJ1-3, with D unresolved. Sequencing was performed on PBMCs. The source is a man in his fifties in good health and CMV-seropositive. The CDR3: CASSELGNTIYF. The CDR3 DNA is TGTGCCAGCAGCGAACTTGGAAACACCATATATTTT.